Listed here are 3 T cell receptor beta chains from one sample, sequenced in a study of Ad26.COV2.S vaccination and SARS-CoV-2 variants. Treatment: about 20 received Ad26.COV2.S at low or high dose, single or two shots; about 5 received placebo; per-sample allocation not given. All samples were drawn on day 63, counting from the first vaccine or placebo injection. Data came from immunoSEQ multiplex PCR; TCRdb stores just in-frame clones and leaves some out. Of 300,000 to 400,000 clones in the sample, about nine tenths are singletons; the top ten hold around 5.5%. Specimen: peripheral blood, collected in a trial of Ad26.COV2.S vaccine versus placebo. The origin of the receptors is a person aged 18-65 years who received the Ad26.COV2.S COVID-19 vaccine or a placebo.

The chain combines TRBV6-2 or TRBV6-3 with TRBJ1-5; TRBD1 aligns across 8 bases. Germline V gives CDR1 MNHEY, CDR2 SVGEGT. V was clipped by 5 bases and J by 1 base; unmatched bases: 7. The CDR3 totals 16 residues. The CDR3 sequence: CASSATGGGSNQPQHF. As DNA, the CDR3 is TGTGCCAGCAGTGCCACAGGGGGTGGGAGCAATCAGCCCCAGCATTTT.

The rearrangement joins TRBV29-1 to TRBJ2-5; the D is unclear. The CDR3 extends over 13 amino acids. V was clipped by 3 bases and J by 5 bases, with 13 bases between them. Germline V lookup: CDR1 SQVTM, CDR2 ANQGSEA. The chain's CDR3 is CSVDLVDFETQYF. The CDR3 nucleotides read TGCAGCGTTGATTTGGTTGATTTTGAGACCCAGTACTTC.

V is TRBV7-2 and J is TRBJ1-3; D might be TRBD1 (5 bases). CDR1 and CDR2 from the germline V gene are SGHTA and FQGNSA. This CDR3 has 17 amino acids. V was shortened by 6 bases and J by 0 bases, with 18 bases between the two germline ends. The CDR3 DNA sequence: TGTGCCAGCAGAAGAGGGGTTGCTCAACGCTCTGGAAACACCATATATTTT. Its protein product is CASRRGVAQRSGNTIYF.